The following is a TCR beta chain sequence with its context. What it recognizes is unknown. Sequencing relied on a cDNA template that was reverse transcribed from extracted RNA. Profiling relied on immunoSEQ multiplex PCR, and the TCRdb table lists in-frame clones only, not all of them. The sample holds a few hundred thousand clones, approximately 40% seen once. This sample is drawn from a study of CD8+ T cells in alopecia areata. The overall study: Twice daily, treated patients received 5 to 10 mg of oral tofacitinib. General study results and limits: A large proportion of expanded lesional clones were detected persisting in scalp and blood during tofacitinib.

The treatment: oral pan-JAK inhibitor, 5-10 mg twice daily. Per germline, CDR1 SQVTM and CDR2 ANQGSEA. The length of the CDR3 is 14 residues. Trimming removed 7 bases from V and 4 bases from J; junction bases left unmatched: 9. The sample here was CD4+ T cells sorted from blood, taken at roughly week 38, from a patient treated with tofacitinib. This chain links TRBV29-1 with TRBJ2-5; 10 bases agree with TRBD1. The sequence came from a human donor with alopecia areata. Here the CDR3 DNA reads TGCAGCGCTAGTGGACAGGGGGTCGTAGAGACCCAGTACTTC. Amino acid sequence: CSASGQGVVETQYF.